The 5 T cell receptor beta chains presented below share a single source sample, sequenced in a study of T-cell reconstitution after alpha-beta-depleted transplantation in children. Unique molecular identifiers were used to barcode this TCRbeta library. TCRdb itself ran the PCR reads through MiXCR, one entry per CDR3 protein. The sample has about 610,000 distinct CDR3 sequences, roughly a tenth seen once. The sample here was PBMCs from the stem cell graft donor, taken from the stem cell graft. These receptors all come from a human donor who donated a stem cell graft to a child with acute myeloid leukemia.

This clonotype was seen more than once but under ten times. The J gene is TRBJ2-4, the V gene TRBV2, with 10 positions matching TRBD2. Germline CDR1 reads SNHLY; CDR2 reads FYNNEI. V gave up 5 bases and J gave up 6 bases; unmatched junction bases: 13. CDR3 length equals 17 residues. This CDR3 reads CASSLGLAASRGNIQYF. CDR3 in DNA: TGTGCCAGCAGTCTCGGACTAGCGGCCTCCAGGGGAAACATTCAGTACTTC. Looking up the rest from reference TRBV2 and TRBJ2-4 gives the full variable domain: EPEVTQTPSHQVTQMGQEVILRCVPISNHLYFYWYRQILGQKVEFLVSFYNNEISEKSEIFDDQFSVERPDGSNFTLKIRSTKLEDSAMYFCASSLGLAASRGNIQYFGAGTRLSVL.

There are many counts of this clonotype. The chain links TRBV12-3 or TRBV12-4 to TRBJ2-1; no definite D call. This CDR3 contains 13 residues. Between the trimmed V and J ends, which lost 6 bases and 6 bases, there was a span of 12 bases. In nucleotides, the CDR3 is TGTGCCAGCAGACCGGCCGAGACCAATGAGCAGTTCTTC. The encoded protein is CASRPAETNEQFF.

The CDR3 sequence: CASSNFDSLYGYTF. The DNA for the CDR3 is TGTGCCAGCAGTAACTTTGACAGCCTCTATGGCTACACCTTC. This chain joins TRBV7-2 and TRBJ1-2; weak D call: TRBD1 (5 bases). Per germline, CDR1 SGHTA and CDR2 FQGNSA. The V end lost 6 bases, the J end lost 4 bases, and 15 bases lay between the germline ends. The CDR3 sequence is 14 residues long. The variable domain in full, completed from reference TRBV7-2 and TRBJ1-2, reads GAGVSQSPSNKVTEKGKDVELRCDPISGHTALYWYRQSLGQGLEFLIYFQGNSAPDKSGLPSDRFSAERTGGSVSTLTIQRTQQEDSAVYLCASSNFDSLYGYTFGSGTRLTVV.

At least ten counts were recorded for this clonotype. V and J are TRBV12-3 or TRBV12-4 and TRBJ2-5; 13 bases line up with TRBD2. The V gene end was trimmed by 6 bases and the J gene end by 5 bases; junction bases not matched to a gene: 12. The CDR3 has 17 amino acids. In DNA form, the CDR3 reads TGTGCCAGCAGCAAACTAGCGGGAGGGCCGACGGGGGAGACCCAGTACTTC. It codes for CASSKLAGGPTGETQYF.

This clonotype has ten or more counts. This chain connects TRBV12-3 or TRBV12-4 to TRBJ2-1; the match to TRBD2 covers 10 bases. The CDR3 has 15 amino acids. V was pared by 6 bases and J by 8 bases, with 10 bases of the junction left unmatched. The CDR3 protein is CASSPGTSAAHEQFF. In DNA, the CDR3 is TGTGCCAGCAGCCCCGGGACTAGCGCGGCACATGAGCAGTTCTTC.